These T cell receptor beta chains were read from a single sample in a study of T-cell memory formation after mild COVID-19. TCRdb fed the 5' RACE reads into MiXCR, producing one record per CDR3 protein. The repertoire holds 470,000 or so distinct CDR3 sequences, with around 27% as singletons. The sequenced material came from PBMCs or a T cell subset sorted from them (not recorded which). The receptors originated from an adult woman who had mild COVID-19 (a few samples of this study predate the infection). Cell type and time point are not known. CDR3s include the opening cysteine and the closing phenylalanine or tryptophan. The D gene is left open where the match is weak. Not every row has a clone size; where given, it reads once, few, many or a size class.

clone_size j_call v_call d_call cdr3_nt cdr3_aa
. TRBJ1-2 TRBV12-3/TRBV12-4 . TGTGCCAGCAGTTTGATATCGAGTCCGAGTGATGGCTACACCTTC CASSLISSPSDGYTF
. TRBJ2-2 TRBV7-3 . TGTGCCAGCAGCTCCCAATGGGGGGCTGGCGGGGAGCTGTTTTTT CASSSQWGAGGELFF
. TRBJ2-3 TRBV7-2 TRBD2 TGTGCCAGCAGCTTTACTGGGCGGGAGGCAGATACGCAGTATTTT CASSFTGREADTQYF
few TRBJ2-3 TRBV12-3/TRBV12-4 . TGTGCCAGCAGCTCGCCCCCCTCGACGCAGTATTTT CASSSPPSTQYF
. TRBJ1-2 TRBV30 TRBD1 TGTGCCTCAAGGGACAGACCTAACTATGGCTACACCTTC CASRDRPNYGYTF
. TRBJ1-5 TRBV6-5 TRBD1 TGTGCCAGCAGTTTGGGACAGGGGGTCCCGCCCCAGCATTTT CASSLGQGVPPQHF
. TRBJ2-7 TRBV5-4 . TGTGCCAGCAGCTTGACAGGGATCCACGAGCAGTACTTC CASSLTGIHEQYF
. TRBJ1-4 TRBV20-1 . TGCAGTGCTAGTCGGGGCGGCCCTAATGAAAAACTGTTTTTT CSASRGGPNEKLFF
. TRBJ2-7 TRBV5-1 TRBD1 TGCGCCAGCAGCTTAATGACAGGGTCCTACGAGCAGTACTTC CASSLMTGSYEQYF
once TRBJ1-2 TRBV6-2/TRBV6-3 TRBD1 TGTGCCAGCAGTGCCCCCCCCGGGACAGGGGGATTGGCTAACTATGGCTACACCTTC CASSAPPGTGGLANYGYTF
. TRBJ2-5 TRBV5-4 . TGTGCCAGCAGCTTGCCCCCGGAGGAGACCCAGTACTTC CASSLPPEETQYF